This is a list of T cell receptor beta chains from one sample in a study of blood T cell repertoires in COVID-19. TCRdb's table, derived via immunoSEQ multiplex PCR, lists solely in-frame clones and lacks some. The sample lists approximately 170,000 clones, roughly four fifths seen once, with under 3.5% in the top ten. Sequenced: peripheral blood. The receptor set was obtained from a woman older than 75 with COVID-19, enrolled during active disease. Each CDR3 is given with its conserved first and last residue. The order of the fields is V gene, J gene, clone size, D gene, CDR3 protein, CDR3 DNA. A D gene is named only where the DNA matches it firmly. Only some rows state a clone size, as once, few, many or a class for expanded clones.

>TRBV4-2|TRBJ2-2|few|TRBD2
CASGTSGVNTGELFF
TGTGCCAGCGGGACTAGCGGGGTTAACACCGGGGAGCTGTTTTTT
>TRBV6-5|TRBJ2-1|-|TRBD1
CASSIDRGISEQFF
TGTGCCAGCAGTATCGACAGGGGGATAAGTGAGCAGTTCTTC
>TRBV5-1|TRBJ2-7|-|TRBD2
CASSPVAGGPNEQYF
TGCGCCAGCAGCCCGGTGGCGGGAGGGCCGAACGAGCAGTACTTC
>TRBV7-3|TRBJ2-5|-|TRBD1
CASQGAGETQYF
TGTGCCAGCCAGGGGGCTGGAGAGACCCAGTACTTC
>TRBV18|TRBJ2-1|-|TRBD2
CASSPREGSSYNEQFF
TGTGCCAGCTCACCACGGGAGGGAAGCTCCTACAATGAGCAGTTCTTC
>TRBV18|TRBJ2-7|medium-sized|TRBD1
CASSLGTGDPYEQYF
TGTGCCAGCTCACTAGGGACAGGGGACCCCTACGAGCAGTACTTC
>TRBV27|TRBJ2-3|-|-
CASRVGRVTDTQYF
TGTGCCAGCAGAGTAGGCAGGGTCACAGATACGCAGTATTTT
>TRBV19|TRBJ2-3|once|TRBD2
CASSKGLAGADTQYF
TGTGCCAGTAGTAAGGGACTAGCGGGAGCAGATACGCAGTATTTT
>TRBV3-1/TRBV3-2|TRBJ2-3|-|TRBD2
CASSQSGRWADTQYF
TGTGCCAGCAGCCAAAGCGGGAGGTGGGCAGATACGCAGTATTTT
>TRBV18|TRBJ2-4|-|TRBD2
CASSPRSSGKDIQYF
TGTGCCAGCTCACCACGTTCTAGCGGGAAAGACATTCAGTACTTC
>TRBV4-2|TRBJ1-1|once|-
CASSQGEGTEAFF
TGTGCCAGCAGCCAAGGGGAGGGGACTGAAGCTTTCTTT
>TRBV4-1|TRBJ1-1|-|-
CASSTGGHLNTEAFF
TGCGCCAGCAGTACTGGCGGACACTTGAACACTGAAGCTTTCTTT
>TRBV13|TRBJ2-7|-|-
CASSPYYEQYF
TGTGCCAGCAGCCCTTACTACGAGCAGTACTTC
>TRBV19|TRBJ1-1|-|TRBD1
CASSMWGQGPLRTEAFF
TGTGCCAGTAGTATGTGGGGACAGGGCCCTTTGAGGACTGAAGCTTTCTTT
>TRBV5-1|TRBJ2-3|-|-
CASTWGGSTDTQYF
TGCGCCAGCACCTGGGGAGGTAGCACAGATACGCAGTATTTT
>TRBV7-9|TRBJ1-1|few|-
CASSLGTVKTEAFF
TGTGCCAGCAGCTTAGGGACAGTGAAAACTGAAGCTTTCTTT
>TRBV6-6|TRBJ1-2|few|TRBD1
CASRRTGDGYTF
TGTGCCAGCAGAAGGACAGGGGACGGCTACACCTTC
>TRBV10-3|TRBJ2-3|-|-
CAMGAGTTDTQYF
TGTGCCATGGGAGCGGGCACCACAGATACGCAGTATTTT
>TRBV6-6|TRBJ2-7|-|-
CASSSAGLSSYEQYF
TGTGCCAGCAGTTCGGCGGGACTCAGCTCCTACGAGCAGTACTTC
>TRBV7-8|TRBJ2-3|-|-
CASNRFSTDTQYF
TGTGCCAGTAACAGATTTAGCACAGATACGCAGTATTTT
>TRBV30|TRBJ1-1|-|-
CAWSVLHINTEAFF
TGTGCCTGGAGTGTTCTTCACATAAACACTGAAGCTTTCTTT
>TRBV4-2|TRBJ2-2|-|TRBD2
CASSRGLAGGPNTGELFF
TGTGCCAGCAGCCGTGGACTAGCGGGGGGGCCGAACACCGGGGAGCTGTTTTTT
>TRBV5-1|TRBJ2-7|-|-
CASSLVGSTYEQYF
TGCGCCAGCAGCTTGGTGGGCAGTACCTACGAGCAGTACTTC
>TRBV3-1/TRBV3-2|TRBJ2-3|-|-
CAGQGDTQYF
TGTGCCGGACAAGGGGATACGCAGTATTTT
>TRBV19|TRBJ1-2|-|TRBD1
CASSPPTGAYGYTF
TGTGCCAGTAGTCCTCCGACAGGGGCTTATGGCTACACCTTC
>TRBV14|TRBJ1-1|-|-
CASSQWWTEKAFF
TGTGCCAGCAGCCAATGGTGGACAGAGAAAGCTTTCTTT
>TRBV7-2|TRBJ1-4|-|TRBD1
CASRARGGVREKLFF
TGTGCCAGCAGGGCCCGAGGGGGCGTCAGAGAAAAACTGTTTTTT
>TRBV5-1|TRBJ1-1|-|-
CASSLGPRLARFEAFF
TGCGCCAGCAGCTTGGGACCCCGATTAGCTCGCTTTGAAGCTTTCTTT
>TRBV2|TRBJ1-1|-|TRBD1
CASSDRQGATEAFF
TGTGCCAGCAGTGATAGACAGGGCGCCACTGAAGCTTTCTTT
>TRBV27|TRBJ2-1|-|-
CASSFYGDSYNEQFF
TGTGCCAGCAGTTTTTACGGGGACTCCTACAATGAGCAGTTCTTC
>TRBV15|TRBJ2-6|-|-
CATSTGFRVYSGANVLTF
TGTGCCACCAGCACCGGGTTTCGCGTATACTCTGGGGCCAACGTCCTGACTTTC
>TRBV19|TRBJ2-3|-|-
CASSSPGLDTQYF
TGTGCCAGTAGTAGCCCAGGGTTAGATACGCAGTATTTT
>TRBV12-3/TRBV12-4|TRBJ2-5|-|TRBD2
CASRLAGGETQYF
TGTGCCAGCCGACTAGCGGGGGGTGAGACCCAGTACTTC
>TRBV7-6|TRBJ2-1|-|-
CASSLTLADEQFF
TGTGCCAGCAGCTTAACGCTAGCTGATGAGCAGTTCTTC
>TRBV5-1|TRBJ1-4|-|-
CASSLEGGSGKLFF
TGCGCCAGCAGCTTGGAAGGGGGATCAGGAAAACTGTTTTTT
>TRBV15|TRBJ2-5|-|TRBD2
CATRISGGQETQYF
TGTGCCACCAGAATTAGCGGGGGACAAGAGACCCAGTACTTC
>TRBV5-4|TRBJ1-2|-|-
CASSLELAGAHGYTF
TGTGCCAGCAGCTTGGAATTGGCAGGGGCCCATGGCTACACCTTC
>TRBV6-2/TRBV6-3|TRBJ1-4|-|-
CASSWAGPEKLFF
TGTGCCAGCAGTTGGGCCGGTCCTGAAAAACTGTTTTTT
>TRBV27|TRBJ2-1|-|TRBD2
CASSPLGLAGASGSYNEQFF
TGTGCCAGCAGTCCCCTGGGGCTAGCGGGGGCGAGTGGCTCCTACAATGAGCAGTTCTTC
>TRBV6-5|TRBJ2-7|once|TRBD1
CAGRGGTGASYEQYF
TGTGCCGGCCGAGGGGGGACAGGGGCCTCCTACGAGCAGTACTTC
>TRBV19|TRBJ1-3|few|-
CASRGGGAGNTIYF
TGTGCCAGCAGAGGCGGGGGCGCTGGAAACACCATATATTTT
>TRBV4-2|TRBJ2-3|-|-
CASSQDRGDTQYF
TGTGCCAGCAGCCAAGACCGGGGGGATACGCAGTATTTT
>TRBV27|TRBJ2-5|-|-
CASSPDIGETQYF
TGTGCCAGCAGTCCGGACATAGGAGAGACCCAGTACTTC
>TRBV28|TRBJ2-7|-|TRBD1
CVSRPGQGIGEQYF
TGTGTCAGCAGGCCGGGACAGGGAATCGGCGAGCAGTACTTC
>TRBV6-5|TRBJ2-7|few|-
CASSLAAAYEQYF
TGTGCCAGCAGCCTCGCCGCGGCCTACGAGCAGTACTTC
>TRBV2|TRBJ1-5|many|TRBD1
CASRGIQGKGQPQHF
TGTGCCAGCAGGGGGATACAGGGGAAGGGCCAGCCCCAGCATTTT
>TRBV6-5|TRBJ2-2|once|-
CASRERFTNTGELFF
TGTGCCAGCAGGGAGCGGTTTACGAACACCGGGGAGCTGTTTTTT
>TRBV15|TRBJ2-3|-|-
CATSRDNKGRRTDTQYF
TGTGCCACCAGCAGAGATAATAAGGGGCGCCGCACAGATACGCAGTATTTT
>TRBV5-3|TRBJ2-2|-|TRBD1
CARSPPGTGRTGELFF
TGTGCCAGAAGCCCTCCCGGGACAGGGCGAACCGGGGAGCTGTTTTTT
>TRBV4-3|TRBJ2-5|-|-
CASSQEARGLETQYF
TGCGCCAGCAGCCAAGAAGCGAGGGGGTTGGAGACCCAGTACTTC
>TRBV3-1/TRBV3-2|TRBJ1-3|-|TRBD1
CASSHYGQGTLSGNTIYF
TGTGCCAGCAGCCACTACGGACAGGGGACACTATCTGGAAACACCATATATTTT
>TRBV18|TRBJ2-5|-|-
CASSPPSAAQETQYF
TGTGCCAGCTCACCACCATCAGCGGCCCAAGAGACCCAGTACTTC
>TRBV5-1|TRBJ2-5|-|-
CASSHRVQETQYF
TGCGCCAGCAGCCACAGGGTCCAAGAGACCCAGTACTTC
>TRBV7-3|TRBJ2-1|-|TRBD2
CASSPKGLAGLSSYNEQFF
TGTGCCAGCAGCCCCAAGGGACTAGCGGGCCTGAGCTCCTACAATGAGCAGTTCTTC
>TRBV27|TRBJ1-4|-|-
CASSRQSTNEKLFF
TGTGCCAGCAGTAGACAATCAACTAATGAAAAACTGTTTTTT
>TRBV23-1|TRBJ1-5|once|TRBD1
CASSQWTHTGDHSNQPQHF
TGCGCCAGCAGTCAATGGACCCACACAGGGGATCATAGCAATCAGCCCCAGCATTTT
>TRBV7-9|TRBJ2-2|once|TRBD1
CASSLEGQGATGELFF
TGTGCCAGCAGCTTAGAGGGACAGGGGGCCACCGGGGAGCTGTTTTTT
>TRBV6-2/TRBV6-3|TRBJ1-1|-|-
CASSPRRGNPNTEAFF
TGTGCCAGCAGCCCCCGCCGAGGGAACCCGAACACTGAAGCTTTCTTT
>TRBV27|TRBJ2-7|-|TRBD1
CASSPDRGRYEQYF
TGTGCCAGCAGTCCGGACAGGGGGCGCTACGAGCAGTACTTC
>TRBV11-2|TRBJ2-7|few|-
CASSLGLTYQPYEQYF
TGTGCCAGCAGCTTGGGACTCACCTATCAACCCTACGAGCAGTACTTC